This T cell receptor (beta chain) emerged from a study of blood T cell repertoires in COVID-19. Study background: Some COVID-19 samples were acute and others convalescent; all came from the United States, Italy and Spain. PBMCs, B-cell-depleted T cells, or T cells were the source of the cDNA or gDNA that made up the material.

Authors' data handling: The authors estimated nucleated cell counts from reference gene primer amplification. Only in-frame clones appear in the TCRdb table, and some are missing; sequencing was by immunoSEQ multiplex PCR. V and J calls and clone size follow that table, whereas D and trimming were derived from the DNA. Among 250,000 to 350,000 clones listed, 65% to 85% were seen once. The length of the CDR3 is 13 residues. Trimming pared 4 bases from V and 7 bases from J, leaving 12 bases between. Germline loops: CDR1 SGHAT, CDR2 FQDESV (reference sequence). The chain employs TRBV11-1 and TRBJ2-3; the D gene is possibly TRBD1 (6 bases). The sequenced sample was peripheral blood. The source of this sequence is a human donor with COVID-19, enrolled during active disease. The donor label of this sample is uncertain. For the CDR3, the DNA is TGTGCCAGCAGCTACAGGGTGGGAAATACGCAGTATTTT. This codes for CASSYRVGNTQYF.